This T cell receptor (beta chain) was recovered during a study of blood T cell repertoires in COVID-19. Study as a whole: Some COVID-19 samples were acute and others convalescent; all came from the United States, Italy and Spain.

CDR1 and CDR2 from the germline V gene are SGHVS and FQNEAQ. This CDR3 has 16 amino acids. Trimming pared 2 bases from V and 10 bases from J, leaving 18 bases between. Assay used: immunoSEQ multiplex PCR; TCRdb lists only in-frame clones, some missing. The profile shows 90,000 or so clones, around 91% of them singletons. V and J are TRBV7-8 and TRBJ1-6, with D perhaps matching TRBD1 (6 bases). The TCR sequence derives from a woman older than 75 with active or convalescent COVID-19. Sequencing input: peripheral blood. CDR3 sequence (DNA): TGTGCCAGCAGCTTACGGCATACAGGGACTAGATCACCCCTCCACTTT. Translated: CASSLRHTGTRSPLHF.